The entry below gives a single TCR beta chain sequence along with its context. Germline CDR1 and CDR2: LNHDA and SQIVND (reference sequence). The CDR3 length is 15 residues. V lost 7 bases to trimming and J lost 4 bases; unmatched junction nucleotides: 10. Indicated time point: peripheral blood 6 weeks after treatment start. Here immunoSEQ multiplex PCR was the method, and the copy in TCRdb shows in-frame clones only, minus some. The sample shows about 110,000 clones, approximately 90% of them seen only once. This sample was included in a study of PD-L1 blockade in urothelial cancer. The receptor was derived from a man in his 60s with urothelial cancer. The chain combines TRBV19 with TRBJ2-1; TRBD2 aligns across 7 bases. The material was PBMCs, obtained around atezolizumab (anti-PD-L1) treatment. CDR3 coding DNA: TGTGCCAGTACCCTCGGGGGGACTATTTACAATGAGCAGTTCTTC. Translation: CASTLGGTIYNEQFF.